The 27 T cell receptor beta chains presented below share a single source sample, sequenced in a study of blood T cell repertoires in COVID-19. The method was immunoSEQ multiplex PCR; TCRdb's version includes in-frame clones alone and lacks a portion of them. This table has roughly 130,000 clones, roughly 83% appearing once. The sequenced sample was peripheral blood. All receptors derive from a woman aged 45-65 years with acute or convalescent COVID-19.

This chain joins TRBV2 and TRBJ1-4; D unclear. Germline V gene lookup returns CDR1 SNHLY and CDR2 FYNNEI. The CDR3 is 15 amino acids. Between the trimmed V and J ends, which lost 6 bases and 7 bases, there was a span of 18 bases. The CDR3 region is CASRYPTEAREKLFF. The CDR3 DNA is TGTGCCAGCAGATACCCGACGGAGGCGCGTGAAAAACTGTTTTTT.

In DNA, the CDR3 is TGCGCCAGCAGCTTGCTTAGCAGGGTCGAGAACACTGAAGCTTTCTTT. Residues: CASSLLSRVENTEAFF. The chain joins TRBV5-1 to TRBJ1-1, with D possibly TRBD1 on 5 matching bases. The CDR3 covers 16 residues. Germline V gene sequence: CDR1 SGHRS, CDR2 YFSETQ. Trimming removed 1 base from V and 1 base from J, with 14 bases in between.

The chain joins TRBV3-1 (or the pseudogene TRBV3-2) to TRBJ2-3; 13 positions match TRBD2. Looked up from germline, CDR1 is LGHDT and CDR2 is YNNKEL (reference sequence). There are 16 residues in the CDR3. Trimming cost V 4 bases and J 3 bases; bases outside gene matches: 4. DNA of the CDR3: TGTGCCAGCAGCCTGGGACTAGCGGGGTCGACAGATACGCAGTATTTT. Encoded protein: CASSLGLAGSTDTQYF.

The chain links TRBV6-6 to TRBJ2-2; 9 bases are a match to TRBD2. The V and J ends lost 7 bases and 6 bases, in that order; junction bases with no gene match: 6. CDR1 is MNHNY, CDR2 SVGAGI, per germline (reference sequence). The CDR3 contains 14 residues. In DNA, the CDR3 is TGTGCCAGCAAGGGACTAGCTGGCGCCGGGGAGCTGTTTTTT. Translation gives CASKGLAGAGELFF.

The chain links TRBV5-1 to TRBJ2-1; 7 nucleotides match TRBD1. Per the germline V gene, CDR1 is SGHRS and CDR2 is YFSETQ. V lost 0 bases to trimming and J lost 4 bases; unmatched junction nucleotides: 7. CDR3 length: 16 residues. CDR3 sequence: CASSLDAGTAYNEQFF. In DNA form, the CDR3 reads TGCGCCAGCAGCTTGGACGCCGGGACAGCGTACAATGAGCAGTTCTTC.

V usage is TRBV2 and J usage is TRBJ2-1; 9 bases line up with TRBD2. The CDR3 sequence is 15 residues long. Trimming removed 4 bases from V and 3 bases from J; junction bases left unmatched: 4. CDR1 is SNHLY and CDR2 is FYNNEI in the germline V gene. The DNA of the CDR3 is TGTGCCAGCAGTGGGGGACTAGCATACTACAATGAGCAGTTCTTC. This gives the protein CASSGGLAYYNEQFF.

V usage is TRBV27 and J usage is TRBJ1-6; D unresolved. The germline CDR1 and CDR2 sequences are MNHEY and SMNVEV (reference sequence). Trimming took off 7 bases at V and 2 bases at J, with 15 bases between the two ends. The CDR3 sequence is 16 residues long. The DNA of the CDR3 is TGTGCCAGCACTCAAGGCGGGAATACCTATAATTCACCCCTCCACTTT. It codes for CASTQGGNTYNSPLHF.

The chain joins TRBV12-3 or TRBV12-4 to TRBJ1-5, with 7 positions matching TRBD1. With V trimmed by 6 bases and J by 6 bases, 5 bases remained unmatched. The length of the CDR3 is 13 residues. CDR3 bases: TGTGCCAGCAGGGGGACAGTCAGTCAGCCCCAGCATTTT. This codes for CASRGTVSQPQHF.

The CDR3 sequence is CASSLSGRASPLHF. CDR3 bases: TGTGCCAGCAGTTTATCCGGCAGGGCTTCACCCCTCCACTTT. The chain links TRBV27 to TRBJ1-6; D might be TRBD1 (5 bases). V lost 0 bases, J lost 9 bases, and 9 bases lay in between. The CDR3 consists of 14 residues. Germline assignment: CDR1 MNHEY and CDR2 SMNVEV (reference sequence).

The J gene is TRBJ2-5, the V gene TRBV9, with 11 positions matching TRBD2. This CDR3 has 19 residues. The germline CDR1 and CDR2 sequences are SGDLS and YYNGEE. The V segment lost 3 bases and the J segment 0 bases; nucleotides outside the gene matches: 13. CDR3 DNA: TGTGCCAGCAGCGGACGAGAGGTTCTAGCGGGGGGCTACCAAGAGACCCAGTACTTC. Amino acids: CASSGREVLAGGYQETQYF.

V is TRBV25-1 and J is TRBJ1-2; 8 bases agree with TRBD1. V lost 7 bases to trimming and J lost 7 bases; unmatched junction nucleotides: 5. The CDR3 contains 12 residues. The germline gives CDR1 MGHDK, CDR2 SYGVNS. CDR3 sequence reads: CASTGGGSGYTF. The CDR3 bases are TGTGCCAGCACAGGGGGCGGGTCTGGCTACACCTTC.

This rearrangement joins TRBV30 to TRBJ1-6; TRBD1 might be the D (5 bases). This CDR3 contains 11 residues. The V and J ends lost 5 bases and 14 bases respectively, with 13 bases between them. Germline V gene lookup returns CDR1 GTSNPN and CDR2 SVGIG (reference sequence). This chain's CDR3 is CAWGANWALHF. The CDR3 coding sequence is TGTGCCTGGGGGGCGAATTGGGCCCTCCACTTT. The full variable domain, in which reference TRBV30 and TRBJ1-6 provide the parts outside the CDR3, is SQTIHQWPATLVQPVGSPLSLECTVEGTSNPNLYWYRQAAGRGLQLLFYSVGIGQISSEVPQNLSASRPQDRQFILSSKKLLLSDSGFYLCAWGANWALHFGNGTRLTVT.

The V gene is TRBV10-3, the J gene TRBJ2-6; 12 bases line up with TRBD1. The CDR3 runs 18 residues. V was pared by 6 bases and J by 3 bases, with 9 bases of the junction left unmatched. Germline V CDR1 and CDR2: ENHRY, SYGVKD. The CDR3 is CAIREAGQGAGGANVLTF. The CDR3 DNA reads TGTGCCATCAGAGAAGCGGGACAGGGGGCAGGTGGGGCCAACGTCCTGACTTTC.

The V gene is TRBV20-1, the J gene TRBJ2-4; the D is unclear. Trimming cost V 5 bases and J 9 bases, with 11 bases left between them. Germline lookup yields CDR1 DFQATT and CDR2 SNEGSKA (reference sequence). The CDR3 contains 11 residues. The CDR3 DNA reads as TGCAGTGCTCCCCAGTTTTTCATTCAGTACTTC. This codes for CSAPQFFIQYF.

As to this clone: This CDR3 is also generated by other DNA sequences in the sample. The chain has TRBV6-4 and TRBJ2-3; TRBD2 matches 8 bases. The CDR3 runs 14 residues. V dropped 2 bases and J dropped 3; count of bases not matched to a gene: 1. CDR1 is MRHNA and CDR2 is SNTAGT in the germline V gene. In nucleotides, the CDR3 is TGTGCCAGCAGTGACGGCGGGGGGACAGATACGCAGTATTTT. This codes for CASSDGGGTDTQYF.

The chain joins TRBV7-8 to TRBJ1-2; 9 nucleotides line up with TRBD1. The CDR3 covers 13 residues. The V and J ends lost 1 base and 10 bases, in that order; junction bases with no gene match: 4. CDR1 and CDR2 from the germline V gene are SGHVS and FQNEAQ. The CDR3 DNA is TGTGCCAGCAGCTTAGTGGGACAGGGCTCCTACACCTTC. This translates into CASSLVGQGSYTF.

The chain joins TRBV30 to TRBJ1-1, with D unresolved. The germline V gene has CDR1 GTSNPN and CDR2 SVGIG (reference sequence). The V gene lost 2 bases and the J gene lost 3 bases, with 10 bases spanning the gap. The CDR3 spans 13 residues. The CDR3 reads CAWSTFRDTEAFF. The DNA for the CDR3 is TGTGCCTGGAGTACCTTTCGGGACACTGAAGCTTTCTTT. Supplemented by reference TRBV30 and TRBJ1-1, the full variable domain reads SQTIHQWPATLVQPVGSPLSLECTVEGTSNPNLYWYRQAAGRGLQLLFYSVGIGQISSEVPQNLSASRPQDRQFILSSKKLLLSDSGFYLCAWSTFRDTEAFFGQGTRLTVV.

This clone showed up just once. This chain uses TRBV12-5 with TRBJ1-2; 7 nucleotides match TRBD1. With V trimmed by 2 bases and J by 7 bases, 16 bases remained unmatched. Germline V gene lookup returns CDR1 LGHNT and CDR2 FRNRAP. The CDR3 extends over 17 amino acids. CDR3 nucleotides: TGTGCTAGTGGTTTGCTCATCACAGGGGACATACCTAGTGGCTACACCTTC. Translated: CASGLLITGDIPSGYTF.

This clone was counted between two and nine times. The chain's CDR3 is CASSSTSGGAREQFF. CDR3 in DNA: TGTGCCAGCAGCTCGACTAGCGGGGGGGCCCGTGAGCAGTTCTTC. The V and J genes are TRBV7-2 and TRBJ2-1, with TRBD2 matching 14 bases. Germline assignment: CDR1 SGHTA and CDR2 FQGNSA. The CDR3 contains 15 residues. V lost 4 bases, J lost 9 bases, and 5 bases stayed unmatched. Complete variable domain (other parts from reference TRBV7-2 and TRBJ2-1): GAGVSQSPSNKVTEKGKDVELRCDPISGHTALYWYRQSLGQGLEFLIYFQGNSAPDKSGLPSDRFSAERTGGSVSTLTIQRTQQEDSAVYLCASSSTSGGAREQFFGPGTRLTVL.

The chain is built from TRBV6-2 or TRBV6-3 and TRBJ2-7; weak D call: TRBD1 (6 bases). Trimming removed 2 bases from V and 2 bases from J, with 13 bases in between. Germline values: CDR1 MNHEY, CDR2 SVGEGT. The CDR3 spans 15 residues. The chain's CDR3 is CASSYGGHRTYEQYF. The CDR3 nucleotides read TGTGCCAGCAGTTACGGGGGACACAGAACCTACGAGCAGTACTTC.

The J gene is TRBJ2-3, the V gene TRBV7-9, with a weak D call TRBD1 (6 bases). The germline V and J ends were trimmed by 3 bases and 0 bases, with 10 bases remaining between them. This CDR3 comprises 15 residues. Germline CDR1 SEHNR, CDR2 FQNEAQ (reference sequence). The CDR3 spells CASSFSGASTDTQYF. The DNA of the CDR3 is TGTGCCAGCAGCTTTTCAGGGGCGAGCACAGATACGCAGTATTTT.

This chain links TRBV14 with TRBJ2-3; TRBD1 agrees at 9 bases. The germline V gene has CDR1 SGHDN and CDR2 FVKESK. V lost 1 base, J lost 1 base, and 6 bases stayed unmatched. This CDR3 has 17 amino acids. The CDR3, as DNA: TGTGCCAGCAGCCAAGTACGTAGGACAGGGGGCACAGATACGCAGTATTTT. It codes for CASSQVRRTGGTDTQYF. Full variable domain (missing parts from reference TRBV14 and TRBJ2-3): EAGVTQFPSHSVIEKGQTVTLRCDPISGHDNLYWYRRVMGKEIKFLLHFVKESKQDESGMPNNRFLAERTGGTYSTLKVQPAELEDSGVYFCASSQVRRTGGTDTQYFGPGTRLTVL.

This chain uses TRBV15 with TRBJ2-3, with 14 nucleotides matching TRBD2. The germline V gene encodes CDR1 LNHNV and CDR2 YYDKDF (reference sequence). V lost 4 bases and J lost 4; bases outside the gene matches: 7. The CDR3 has 17 amino acids. In DNA, the CDR3 is TGTGCCACCAGCACAAGGACTAGCGGGGGGCATGCAGATACGCAGTATTTT. Protein sequence: CATSTRTSGGHADTQYF.

The V and J genes are TRBV10-3 and TRBJ2-2; D is ambiguous. This CDR3 has 16 residues. Trimming took 4 bases from V and 5 from J, leaving 17 bases between them. CDR1 is ENHRY and CDR2 is SYGVKD in the germline V gene. CDR3 DNA sequence: TGTGCCATCAGTGGGGCAGCAAGGAAAAAAACCGGGGAGCTGTTTTTT. Translation: CAISGAARKKTGELFF.

The chain combines TRBV23-1 with TRBJ2-1, with a possible D match to TRBD1 (6 bases). TRBV23-1 is marked as an open reading frame, function uncertain. Trimming left V 8 bases short and J 5 bases short, with 13 bases between. CDR3 length: 13 residues. CDR3 sequence reads: CASRRRQDNEQFF. CDR3 DNA: TGCGCCAGCCGCCGCCGACAGGACAATGAGCAGTTCTTC.

This clone has only one observation. The chain has TRBV3-1 (or the pseudogene TRBV3-2) and TRBJ2-5, with 7 bases that match TRBD1. V trimming: 6 bases; J trimming: 2 bases; junction bases outside the gene matches: 6. The CDR3 totals 14 residues. Germline assignment: CDR1 LGHDT and CDR2 YNNKEL (reference sequence). The CDR3 bases are TGTGCCAGCAGACCATGGACAGGACAAGAGACCCAGTACTTC. Protein product: CASRPWTGQETQYF.

The J gene is TRBJ2-1, the V gene TRBV30; TRBD2 might be the D (6 bases). V dropped 1 base and J dropped 3 bases, with 13 bases sitting between them. CDR1 and CDR2 from the germline V gene are GTSNPN and SVGIG (reference sequence). The CDR3 contains 15 residues. The DNA for the CDR3 is TGTGCCTGGAGTGCACCGGAGGGAGTCTACAATGAGCAGTTCTTC. Translating gives CAWSAPEGVYNEQFF.